Shown below are 32 T cell receptor beta chains from a single sample sequenced in a study of blood T cell repertoires in COVID-19. Some clones are missing from TCRdb's copy, which holds only in-frame ones; the method was immunoSEQ multiplex PCR. The sample consists of 95,000 to 150,000 clones, roughly 89% of them appearing once. Sequenced input: peripheral blood. The receptors here all came from a man in his forties or fifties with acute or convalescent COVID-19.

This clone occurred once. The chain is built from TRBV7-2 and TRBJ2-5, with TRBD2 matching 12 bases. V was clipped by 3 bases and J by 4 bases; unmatched bases: 3. The CDR3 contains 15 residues. Per the germline V gene, CDR1 is SGHTA and CDR2 is FQGNSA. CDR3 nucleotide sequence: TGTGCCAGCAGCTTGTCTAGCGGGGGGGTAGAGACCCAGTACTTC. Its protein product is CASSLSSGGVETQYF.

The rearrangement joins TRBV7-3 to TRBJ1-3; 7 bases agree with TRBD1. Germline V gives CDR1 SGHTA, CDR2 FQGTGA. CDR3 size: 15 residues. J was trimmed by 4 bases and V by 4 bases; bases with no gene match: 7. The CDR3 spells CASSSTGTAGNTIYF. The CDR3 DNA sequence: TGTGCCAGCAGCTCCACCGGGACAGCCGGAAACACCATATATTTT.

The chain is built from TRBV7-9 and TRBJ2-7; D is ambiguous. The CDR3 sequence is 12 residues long. Germline loops: CDR1 SEHNR, CDR2 FQNEAQ (reference sequence). V was shortened by 2 bases and J by 2 bases, with 4 bases between the two germline ends. DNA of the CDR3: TGTGCCAGCAGCTTAAACACCTACGAGCAGTACTTC. Translating gives CASSLNTYEQYF.

The chain is built from TRBV2 and TRBJ2-7, with D unclear. V was clipped by 5 bases and J by 1 base, with 9 bases between them. The CDR3 runs to 13 residues. Germline V gives CDR1 SNHLY, CDR2 FYNNEI. CDR3 nucleotides: TGTGCCAGCAGTCTTCAGGTTTCCTACGAGCAGTACTTC. This gives the protein CASSLQVSYEQYF. Drawing the rest from reference TRBV2 and TRBJ2-7, the complete variable domain is EPEVTQTPSHQVTQMGQEVILRCVPISNHLYFYWYRQILGQKVEFLVSFYNNEISEKSEIFDDQFSVERPDGSNFTLKIRSTKLEDSAMYFCASSLQVSYEQYFGPGTRLTVT.

CDR3 in amino acids: CASRKEQGVYNEQFF. The CDR3 nucleotides are TGCGCCAGCAGAAAGGAACAGGGGGTGTACAATGAGCAGTTCTTC. The V and J genes are TRBV5-1 and TRBJ2-1, with TRBD1 identical over 8 bases. The CDR3 consists of 15 residues. V was pared by 5 bases and J by 4 bases, with 8 bases of the junction left unmatched. The V gene's germline CDR1 is SGHRS and CDR2 YFSETQ. Full variable domain (outside the CDR3, taken from reference TRBV5-1 and TRBJ2-1): KAGVTQTPRYLIKTRGQQVTLSCSPISGHRSVSWYQQTPGQGLQFLFEYFSETQRNKGNFPGRFSGRQFSNSRSEMNVSTLELGDSALYLCASRKEQGVYNEQFFGPGTRLTVL.

J is TRBJ2-7 and V is TRBV7-9; 14 bases align to TRBD2. The CDR3 covers 16 residues. The V and J ends lost 5 bases and 7 bases, in that order; junction bases with no gene match: 10. Germline V CDR1 and CDR2: SEHNR, FQNEAQ (reference sequence). CDR3 nucleotides: TGTGCCAGCAGCCTCCCGGGACTAGCGGGAGCACAGGAGCAGTACTTC. Translating it yields CASSLPGLAGAQEQYF.

This clone was detected once. This sequence joins TRBV29-1 and TRBJ1-2; D uncertain. The germline V gene has CDR1 SQVTM and CDR2 ANQGSEA. Trimming removed 6 bases at V and 2 bases at J, with 16 bases between. The length of the CDR3 is 14 residues. CDR3 residues: CSVDRELPNYGYTF. The CDR3 DNA reads as TGCAGCGTCGACCGGGAACTACCCAACTATGGCTACACCTTC. The whole variable domain, filled in from reference TRBV29-1 and TRBJ1-2, reads SAVISQKPSRDICQRGTSLTIQCQVDSQVTMMFWYRQQPGQSLTLIATANQGSEATYESGFVIDKFPISRPNLTFSTLTVSNMSPEDSSIYLCSVDRELPNYGYTFGSGTRLTVV.

This clone was recorded at least ten times. The chain joins TRBV6-1 to TRBJ2-2; 8 bases align to TRBD2. Trimming at V came to 4 bases and at J to 4 bases, leaving 8 bases not matched to a gene. This CDR3 has 16 residues. The germline gives CDR1 MNHNS, CDR2 SASEGT. DNA of the CDR3: TGTGCCAGCAGTGCCTTAGCGGGAACCCTCACCGGGGAGCTGTTTTTT. Residues: CASSALAGTLTGELFF.

This chain links TRBV11-2 with TRBJ2-7; 8 bases match TRBD1. Per the germline V gene, CDR1 is SGHAT and CDR2 is FQNNGV. V was pared by 6 bases and J by 2 bases, with 9 bases of the junction left unmatched. This CDR3 has 15 residues. The CDR3 spells CASRKDRALTYEQYF. CDR3 sequence (DNA): TGTGCCAGCAGGAAGGACAGGGCACTAACCTACGAGCAGTACTTC.

The chain has TRBV3-1 (or the pseudogene TRBV3-2) and TRBJ2-3, with 10 bases matching TRBD2. Germline CDR1 LGHDT, CDR2 YNNKEL (reference sequence). The V and J ends lost 4 bases and 4 bases, in that order; junction bases with no gene match: 5. The CDR3 has 15 residues. Here the CDR3 DNA reads TGTGCCAGCAGCCCTAGCGGGGGCCCCGCAGATACGCAGTATTTT. It yields the protein CASSPSGGPADTQYF.

The rearrangement uses TRBV20-1 and TRBJ1-1; 9 bases are a match to TRBD1. The CDR3 is 16 amino acids. V shed 3 bases, J shed 0 bases, and the junction held 8 bases outside the gene matches. Germline V lookup: CDR1 DFQATT, CDR2 SNEGSKA (reference sequence). As DNA, the CDR3 is TGCAGTGCTAGTGCCGGGACAGGGCGAATGAACACTGAAGCTTTCTTT. It specifies CSASAGTGRMNTEAFF.

This chain uses TRBV12-5 with TRBJ1-3, with TRBD1 identical over 8 bases. The CDR3 spans 14 residues. From germline, CDR1 is LGHNT and CDR2 FRNRAP. V shed 4 bases, J shed 4 bases, and the junction held 3 bases outside the gene matches. The CDR3 coding sequence is TGTGCTAGTGGTTCGGGACAGGACGGAAACACCATATATTTT. This codes for CASGSGQDGNTIYF. The variable domain in full, completed from reference TRBV12-5 and TRBJ1-3, reads DARVTQTPRHKVTEMGQEVTMRCQPILGHNTVFWYRQTMMQGLELLAYFRNRAPLDDSGMPKDRFSAEMPDATLATLKIQPSEPRDSAVYFCASGSGQDGNTIYFGEGSWLTVV.

The chain carries TRBV5-6 and TRBJ2-5; D is ambiguous. The CDR3 is made up of 14 amino acids. Germline CDR1 reads SGHDT; CDR2 reads YYEEEE. V was clipped by 4 bases and J by 1 base, with 11 bases between them. In nucleotides, the CDR3 is TGTGCCAGCAGCAAGAGTGGAGTCCAAGAGACCCAGTACTTC. Its translation: CASSKSGVQETQYF.

The table lists this clone with a count of one. The rearrangement uses TRBV7-2 and TRBJ1-2; possible D gene TRBD1, 5 bases. In germline, CDR1 is SGHTA, CDR2 FQGNSA. There are 13 residues in the CDR3. V was trimmed by 7 bases and J by 6 bases, leaving 15 bases between them. The CDR3 sequence: CASKSRVTDGYTF. The CDR3 nucleotides are TGTGCCAGCAAATCCAGGGTGACGGATGGCTACACCTTC. Full variable domain (missing parts from reference TRBV7-2 and TRBJ1-2): GAGVSQSPSNKVTEKGKDVELRCDPISGHTALYWYRQSLGQGLEFLIYFQGNSAPDKSGLPSDRFSAERTGGSVSTLTIQRTQQEDSAVYLCASKSRVTDGYTFGSGTRLTVV.

The chain carries TRBV12-5 and TRBJ1-4; the match to TRBD1 covers 8 bases. V dropped 1 base and J dropped 6; count of bases not matched to a gene: 1. This CDR3 is built from 14 residues. Germline values: CDR1 LGHNT, CDR2 FRNRAP. In DNA form, the CDR3 reads TGTGCTAGTGGTTTGGCAGGGGGCGATGAAAAACTGTTTTTT. Its protein product is CASGLAGGDEKLFF. The variable domain in full, completed from reference TRBV12-5 and TRBJ1-4, reads DARVTQTPRHKVTEMGQEVTMRCQPILGHNTVFWYRQTMMQGLELLAYFRNRAPLDDSGMPKDRFSAEMPDATLATLKIQPSEPRDSAVYFCASGLAGGDEKLFFGSGTQLSVL.

This chain uses TRBV29-1 with TRBJ1-2; 10 bases align to TRBD1. The CDR3 covers 14 residues. Germline V gene data show CDR1 as SQVTM and CDR2 as ANQGSEA. Trimming cost V 3 bases and J 4 bases; bases outside gene matches: 5. The CDR3 loop reads CSVEVGQGVYGYTF. The CDR3 DNA follows: TGCAGCGTTGAGGTCGGACAGGGGGTCTATGGCTACACCTTC. Filled out from reference TRBV29-1 and TRBJ1-2, the complete variable domain reads SAVISQKPSRDICQRGTSLTIQCQVDSQVTMMFWYRQQPGQSLTLIATANQGSEATYESGFVIDKFPISRPNLTFSTLTVSNMSPEDSSIYLCSVEVGQGVYGYTFGSGTRLTVV.

The chain uses TRBV5-1 and TRBJ2-1; 10 bases fit TRBD1. CDR1 and CDR2 from the germline V gene are SGHRS and YFSETQ. The J segment lost 4 bases and the V segment lost 4 bases, leaving 11 bases of the junction unmatched. This CDR3 comprises 17 residues. The CDR3: CASSHIRPGQGYNEQFF. The CDR3 DNA is TGCGCCAGCAGCCATATCCGACCGGGACAGGGGTACAATGAGCAGTTCTTC. Looking up the rest from reference TRBV5-1 and TRBJ2-1 gives the full variable domain: KAGVTQTPRYLIKTRGQQVTLSCSPISGHRSVSWYQQTPGQGLQFLFEYFSETQRNKGNFPGRFSGRQFSNSRSEMNVSTLELGDSALYLCASSHIRPGQGYNEQFFGPGTRLTVL.

The chain couples TRBV30 to TRBJ1-6; 9 nucleotides line up with TRBD1. The V gene end was trimmed by 3 bases and the J gene end by 9 bases; junction bases not matched to a gene: 9. Germline V gives CDR1 GTSNPN, CDR2 SVGIG (reference sequence). This CDR3 comprises 15 residues. Here the CDR3 reads CAWREPTGGFSPLHF. In DNA form, the CDR3 reads TGTGCCTGGAGAGAGCCGACAGGGGGTTTTTCACCCCTCCACTTT.

The chain uses TRBV5-4 and TRBJ1-4; no clear D. V lost 3 bases and J lost 8, with 14 bases in between. CDR3 length: 14 residues. CDR1 SGHNT and CDR2 YYREEE come from the germline V gene (reference sequence). The CDR3 nucleotides are TGTGCCAGCAGCTCCGGACGGGAGAGGGAAAAACTGTTTTTT. Protein: CASSSGREREKLFF. Together with reference TRBV5-4 and TRBJ1-4, the CDR3 gives the full variable domain: ETGVTQSPTHLIKTRGQQVTLRCSSQSGHNTVSWYQQALGQGPQFIFQYYREEENGRGNFPPRFSGLQFPNYSSELNVNALELDDSALYLCASSSGREREKLFFGSGTQLSVL.

This clone was seen a single time. V is TRBV18 and J is TRBJ2-3, with no clear D. V lost 2 bases, J lost 2 bases, and 11 bases lay in between. CDR3 length equals 15 residues. Germline CDR1 KGHSH, CDR2 LQKENI. In DNA, the CDR3 is TGTGCCAGCTCACCAACGGCAGGCTTCACAGATACGCAGTATTTT. This codes for CASSPTAGFTDTQYF. The whole variable domain, remainder taken from reference TRBV18 and TRBJ2-3, is NAGVMQNPRHLVRRRGQEARLRCSPMKGHSHVYWYRQLPEEGLKFMVYLQKENIIDESGMPKERFSAEFPKEGPSILRIQQVVRGDSAAYFCASSPTAGFTDTQYFGPGTRLTVL.

The rearrangement joins TRBV5-1 to TRBJ2-1, with 7 bases matching TRBD1. The CDR3 runs 14 residues. The ends lost 3 bases at V and 7 bases at J; junction bases unmatched: 7. Germline loops: CDR1 SGHRS, CDR2 YFSETQ. The CDR3 nucleotides read TGCGCCAGCAGCTCCCGGGACAGACTTAATGAGCAGTTCTTC. The encoded protein is CASSSRDRLNEQFF.

The chain combines TRBV27 with TRBJ2-3; unclear D gene. The germline V gene encodes CDR1 MNHEY and CDR2 SMNVEV (reference sequence). This CDR3 contains 15 residues. Trimming took off 6 bases at V and 6 bases at J, with 19 bases between the two ends. The CDR3 sequence is CASRNSYGVRDTQYF. CDR3 DNA sequence: TGTGCCAGCAGGAATAGTTATGGAGTTAGGGATACGCAGTATTTT.

The genes are TRBV6-6 and TRBJ1-2, with 10 bases identical to TRBD1. Germline CDR1 reads MNHNY; CDR2 reads SVGAGI (reference sequence). The CDR3 has 16 residues. With 6 bases clipped from V and 4 bases from J, the junction kept 11 bases outside the gene matches. For the CDR3, the DNA is TGTGCCAGCAGCCCAGGGACAGGGGATGGCGGCTATGGCTACACCTTC. This translates into CASSPGTGDGGYGYTF.

The V call is TRBV29-1, the J call TRBJ2-2; the D gene is possibly TRBD1 (5 bases). The CDR3 is 15 amino acids. Trimming took 0 bases from V and 7 from J, leaving 15 bases between them. Germline V CDR1 and CDR2: SQVTM, ANQGSEA. As DNA, the CDR3 is TGCAGCGTTGAAGATTCCAGACAGCTCTACGGGGAGCTGTTTTTT. The encoded protein is CSVEDSRQLYGELFF.

The V call is TRBV4-1, the J call TRBJ1-1; D possibly corresponds to TRBD1 (6 bases). V was pared by 2 bases and J by 3 bases, with 16 bases between. CDR3 length equals 16 residues. CDR1 and CDR2 (germline): MGHRA, YSYEKL. The CDR3 nucleotides are TGCGCCAGCAGCCAAATGGGACAATCCGTTTACACTGAAGCTTTCTTT. Translated, it gives CASSQMGQSVYTEAFF.

The rearrangement joins TRBV6-1 to TRBJ2-7; 7 nucleotides align to TRBD2. V lost 3 bases and J lost 2; bases outside the gene matches: 4. Germline CDR1 MNHNS, CDR2 SASEGT. The CDR3 runs 14 residues. The CDR3 loop is CASSEPGLPYEQYF. In nucleotides, the CDR3 is TGTGCCAGCAGTGAGCCGGGACTACCCTACGAGCAGTACTTC.

V usage is TRBV11-3 and J usage is TRBJ2-1; weak D call: TRBD1 (6 bases). The CDR3 is 13 amino acids. The V end was cut by 1 base, the J end by 8 bases, with 9 bases between. Germline CDR1 is SGHNT and CDR2 is YENEEA. The chain's CDR3 is CASSLGRGDEQFF. In DNA, the CDR3 is TGTGCCAGCAGCTTAGGCAGGGGCGATGAGCAGTTCTTC.

Points on this clone: Distinct nucleotide sequences in the sample also encode this CDR3. The V gene is TRBV3-1 (or the pseudogene TRBV3-2), the J gene TRBJ1-1, with D hard to call. V shed 0 bases and J shed 5 bases, with 7 bases lying between them. The CDR3 contains 13 residues. Germline lookup yields CDR1 LGHDT and CDR2 YNNKEL (reference sequence). The CDR3 here is CASSQEGRTEAFF. The CDR3 DNA sequence: TGTGCCAGCAGCCAAGAGGGCCGAACTGAAGCTTTCTTT.

The chain employs TRBV7-2 and TRBJ2-7; D may be TRBD2 (6 bases). This CDR3 spans 16 amino acids. The V gene's germline CDR1 is SGHTA and CDR2 FQGNSA. The V end lost 4 bases, the J end lost 4 bases, and 20 bases lay between the germline ends. CDR3 protein: CASSSTPPGLLYEQYF. The CDR3 DNA reads as TGTGCCAGCAGCTCAACCCCACCGGGACTGTTATACGAGCAGTACTTC.

This chain uses TRBV10-2 with TRBJ1-5; D may be TRBD1 (6 bases). This CDR3 spans 15 amino acids. V was trimmed by 1 base and J by 1 base, leaving 8 bases between them. Germline CDR1 is WSHSY and CDR2 is SAAADI. The DNA of the CDR3 is TGCGCCAGCAGTGAGTGGGGGCCAAGCAATCAGCCCCAGCATTTT. Protein: CASSEWGPSNQPQHF.

V gene TRBV6-1 combines with J gene TRBJ1-1; D possibly corresponds to TRBD1 (6 bases). Between the trimmed V and J ends, which lost 1 base and 3 bases, there was a span of 12 bases. CDR3 length: 15 amino acids. Germline V gene sequence: CDR1 MNHNS, CDR2 SASEGT. Here the CDR3 reads CASSEVGKGDTEAFF. DNA for the CDR3: TGTGCCAGCAGTGAAGTGGGGAAGGGGGACACTGAAGCTTTCTTT.

The J gene is TRBJ2-7, the V gene TRBV3-1 (or the pseudogene TRBV3-2); D perhaps matches TRBD1 (8 bases). The CDR3 consists of 16 residues. Germline lookup yields CDR1 LGHDT and CDR2 YNNKEL (reference sequence). V lost 4 bases and J lost 2, with 18 bases in between. The CDR3 loop is CASSRGGQGGTYEQYF. The CDR3 bases are TGTGCCAGCAGCCGAGGTGGACAGGGAGGGACCTACGAGCAGTACTTC.